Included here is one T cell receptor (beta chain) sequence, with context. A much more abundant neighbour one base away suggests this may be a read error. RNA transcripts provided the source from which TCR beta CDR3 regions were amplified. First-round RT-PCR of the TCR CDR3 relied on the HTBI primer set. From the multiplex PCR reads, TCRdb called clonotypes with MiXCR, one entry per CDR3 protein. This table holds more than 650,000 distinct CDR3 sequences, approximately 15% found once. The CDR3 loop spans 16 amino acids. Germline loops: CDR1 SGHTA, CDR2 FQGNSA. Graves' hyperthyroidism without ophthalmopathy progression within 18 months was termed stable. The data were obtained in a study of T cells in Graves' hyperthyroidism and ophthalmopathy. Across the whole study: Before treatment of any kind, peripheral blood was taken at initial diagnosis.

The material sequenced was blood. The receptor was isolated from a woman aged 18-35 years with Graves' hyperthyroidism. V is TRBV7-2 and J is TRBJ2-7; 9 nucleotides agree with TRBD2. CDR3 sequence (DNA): TGTGCCCGCAGCTTAGGCCGACTAGCGGCCCCCTACGAGCAGTACTTC. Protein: CARSLGRLAAPYEQYF.